The 21 T cell receptor beta chains in this list originate from one sample, sequenced in a study of blood T cell repertoires in COVID-19. Only in-frame clones appear in the TCRdb table, and some are missing; sequencing was by immunoSEQ multiplex PCR. Of 250,000 to 300,000 clones in the sample, 85% to 90% were seen once. The sequencing sample was made of peripheral blood. These receptors came from a woman in her thirties or forties who had recovered from COVID-19.

This rearrangement joins TRBV5-1 to TRBJ2-7; D is undetermined. The V gene lost 2 bases and the J gene lost 6 bases, with 9 bases spanning the gap. Germline V gene lookup returns CDR1 SGHRS and CDR2 YFSETQ. The CDR3 spans 12 residues. The CDR3 loop reads CASSLISGEQYF. Here the CDR3 DNA reads TGCGCCAGCAGCTTAATATCCGGCGAGCAGTACTTC.

V and J are TRBV10-3 and TRBJ2-1; D might be TRBD1 (6 bases). The CDR3 loop spans 14 amino acids. V was clipped by 3 bases and J by 7 bases, with 13 bases between them. Germline V gives CDR1 ENHRY, CDR2 SYGVKD. In nucleotides, the CDR3 is TGTGCCATCAGTGAAGGGCAGGGGTTGAATGAGCAGTTCTTC. It codes for CAISEGQGLNEQFF.

The chain recombines TRBV5-6 with TRBJ2-1, with D possibly being TRBD2 (5 bases). CDR1 is SGHDT, CDR2 YYEEEE, per germline. CDR3 length: 14 amino acids. V shed 0 bases and J shed 8 bases, with 12 bases lying between them. Here the CDR3 DNA reads TGTGCCAGCAGCTTGGCCGCTCTAGCCCATGAGCAGTTCTTC. Protein: CASSLAALAHEQFF.

This clone was observed a few times. The chain recombines TRBV28 with TRBJ1-5, with D maybe TRBD1 (5 bases). The V and J ends lost 7 bases and 0 bases respectively, with 10 bases between them. Germline V gene data show CDR1 as MDHEN and CDR2 as SYDVKM. The CDR3 has 14 residues. CDR3 residues: CASTIRDSNQPQHF. The CDR3 DNA reads TGTGCCAGCACAATCAGGGATAGCAATCAGCCCCAGCATTTT. Full variable domain (rest looked up from reference TRBV28 and TRBJ1-5): DVKVTQSSRYLVKRTGEKVFLECVQDMDHENMFWYRQDPGLGLRLIYFSYDVKMKEKGDIPEGYSVSREKKERFSLILESASTNQTSMYLCASTIRDSNQPQHFGDGTRLSIL.

The chain is built from TRBV3-1 (or the pseudogene TRBV3-2) and TRBJ1-5; a possible D gene is TRBD1 (6 bases). The CDR3 is 14 residues long. With 3 bases removed from V and 7 bases from J, the gap between germline ends came to 13 bases. Germline V lookup: CDR1 LGHDT, CDR2 YNNKEL (reference sequence). The CDR3: CASSQQGSRQPQHF. CDR3 bases: TGTGCCAGCAGCCAGCAGGGGTCAAGGCAGCCCCAGCATTTT.

The chain combines TRBV29-1 with TRBJ2-6; weak D call: TRBD1 (6 bases). Germline-derived CDR1 and CDR2 are SQVTM and ANQGSEA. V was shortened by 1 base and J by 1 base, with 11 bases between the two germline ends. This CDR3 region has 16 residues. DNA for the CDR3: TGCAGCGTTGAAGGCCCAACAGGGTCTGGGGCCAACGTCCTGACTTTC. This sequence encodes CSVEGPTGSGANVLTF. Variable domain in full (rest from reference TRBV29-1 and TRBJ2-6): SAVISQKPSRDICQRGTSLTIQCQVDSQVTMMFWYRQQPGQSLTLIATANQGSEATYESGFVIDKFPISRPNLTFSTLTVSNMSPEDSSIYLCSVEGPTGSGANVLTFGAGSRLTVL.

The V and J genes are TRBV19 and TRBJ1-3; no firm D call. V was cut by 3 bases and J by 6 bases, with 6 bases left in between. CDR3 length equals 12 residues. Germline CDR1 reads LNHDA; CDR2 reads SQIVND (reference sequence). The CDR3 loop is CASSMGLNTIYF. CDR3 bases: TGTGCCAGTAGTATGGGCCTAAACACCATATATTTT.

The V call is TRBV10-1, the J call TRBJ2-3, with 8 bases lining up with TRBD2. Losses at the gene ends were 5 bases for V and 4 bases for J; bases not matched to a gene: 5. Germline CDR1 WNHNN, CDR2 SYGVQD (reference sequence). This CDR3 has 14 residues. In nucleotides, the CDR3 is TGCGCCAGCAGTTCTCGGGGGGGGGCAGATACGCAGTATTTT. Its translation: CASSSRGGADTQYF.

The chain employs TRBV7-2 and TRBJ1-1; TRBD1 matches 9 bases. Per the germline V gene, CDR1 is SGHTA and CDR2 is FQGNSA. CDR3 size: 14 residues. V was pared by 11 bases and J by 6 bases, with 13 bases of the junction left unmatched. CDR3 amino acids: CASDPGQGISEAFF. The CDR3, as DNA: TGTGCCTCCGATCCGGGACAGGGTATCTCTGAAGCTTTCTTT. The full variable domain, completed using reference TRBV7-2 and TRBJ1-1, is GAGVSQSPSNKVTEKGKDVELRCDPISGHTALYWYRQSLGQGLEFLIYFQGNSAPDKSGLPSDRFSAERTGGSVSTLTIQRTQQEDSAVYLCASDPGQGISEAFFGQGTRLTVV.

The V call is TRBV5-4, the J call TRBJ2-1, with unresolved D. The V gene's germline CDR1 is SGHNT and CDR2 YYREEE (reference sequence). V was cut by 4 bases and J by 4 bases, with 9 bases left in between. This CDR3 has 13 amino acids. CDR3 amino acids: CASSLEPYNEQFF. The CDR3 nucleotides read TGTGCCAGCAGCCTCGAGCCTTACAATGAGCAGTTCTTC.

The chain employs TRBV2 and TRBJ2-3; 13 bases agree with TRBD2. CDR3 length equals 15 residues. V was pared by 8 bases and J by 2 bases, with 4 bases of the junction left unmatched. The germline V gene encodes CDR1 SNHLY and CDR2 FYNNEI. The CDR3 coding sequence is TGTGCCAGCGGGACTAGCGGGGCCACCACAGATACGCAGTATTTT. It codes for CASGTSGATTDTQYF.

The chain carries TRBV6-5 and TRBJ1-1; TRBD1 matches at 7 bases. This CDR3 comprises 14 residues. In germline, CDR1 is MNHEY, CDR2 SVGAGI. Trimming cost V 2 bases and J 4 bases; bases outside gene matches: 4. CDR3 in amino acids: CASSYEGAITEAFF. CDR3 in DNA: TGTGCCAGCAGTTACGAGGGGGCCATCACTGAAGCTTTCTTT.

V gene TRBV5-1 combines with J gene TRBJ2-7, with TRBD1 matching 7 bases. The CDR3 has 14 amino acids. V was pared by 3 bases and J by 4 bases, with 7 bases of the junction left unmatched. The germline CDR1 and CDR2 sequences are SGHRS and YFSETQ. CDR3 nucleotide sequence: TGCGCCAGCAGCTCCAGGGGGTCCTTATACGAGCAGTACTTC. Residues: CASSSRGSLYEQYF.

On this clone itself: The sample has other DNA sequences that encode this CDR3 too. The V call is TRBV27, the J call TRBJ1-1; TRBD1 is a possible D gene (6 bases). The germline V and J ends were trimmed by 6 bases and 5 bases, with 13 bases remaining between them. CDR1 and CDR2 (germline): MNHEY, SMNVEV (reference sequence). This CDR3 has 13 residues. CDR3 DNA: TGTGCCAGCAGCCACCTTAGGGGGACTGAAGCTTTCTTT. Translating it yields CASSHLRGTEAFF.

This rearrangement joins TRBV4-2 to TRBJ2-5, with D possibly being TRBD2 (6 bases). V was trimmed by 0 bases and J by 7 bases, leaving 15 bases between them. CDR3 length equals 15 residues. Germline CDR1 and CDR2: LGHNA and YNFKEQ. The CDR3 is CASSQETSGVVTQYF. In nucleotides, the CDR3 is TGTGCCAGCAGCCAAGAGACTAGTGGCGTGGTGACCCAGTACTTC.

The chain is built from TRBV27 and TRBJ2-3; D gene unclear. CDR1 is MNHEY and CDR2 is SMNVEV in the germline V gene (reference sequence). There are 13 residues in the CDR3. The V end lost 3 bases, the J end lost 8 bases, and 12 bases lay between the germline ends. CDR3 in amino acids: CASSFSILGTQYF. The DNA for the CDR3 is TGTGCCAGCAGTTTTTCAATCCTCGGTACGCAGTATTTT.

The chain joins TRBV3-1 (or the pseudogene TRBV3-2) to TRBJ2-1; TRBD2 agrees at 8 bases. The CDR3 contains 12 residues. With V trimmed by 1 base and J by 12 bases, 2 bases remained unmatched. CDR1 and CDR2 from the germline V gene are LGHDT and YNNKEL (reference sequence). CDR3 DNA: TGTGCCAGCAGCCAAGGGCGGGAGGCGCAGTTCTTC. This translates into CASSQGREAQFF.

The chain uses TRBV4-3 and TRBJ1-2; D is undetermined. Trimming stripped 0 bases from V and 4 bases from J, with 12 bases between. The CDR3 totals 15 residues. Germline CDR1 LGHNA, CDR2 YSLEER. The CDR3 DNA sequence: TGCGCCAGCAGCCAAGAGCGGGCAGCCCTCTATGGCTACACCTTC. Its protein is CASSQERAALYGYTF.

This chain links TRBV30 with TRBJ2-2; maybe TRBD1 (5 bases). V shed 3 bases and J shed 1 base, with 15 bases lying between them. The CDR3 length is 16 residues. Germline V lookup: CDR1 GTSNPN, CDR2 SVGIG (reference sequence). For the CDR3, the DNA is TGTGCCTGGAGGTCTTCACGGACAATGAACACCGGGGAGCTGTTTTTT. This sequence encodes CAWRSSRTMNTGELFF.

This chain joins TRBV4-1 and TRBJ2-7; the match to TRBD1 covers 7 bases. The V gene end was trimmed by 5 bases and the J gene end by 3 bases; junction bases not matched to a gene: 7. Germline V gives CDR1 MGHRA, CDR2 YSYEKL. CDR3 length equals 14 residues. The CDR3, as DNA: TGCGCCAGCAGCAACGAGGGGGCCTACTACGAGCAGTACTTC. Residues: CASSNEGAYYEQYF.

This clone was seen a single time. The chain recombines TRBV4-2 with TRBJ1-5; a possible D gene is TRBD1 (6 bases). Trimming removed 0 bases from V and 2 bases from J, with 11 bases in between. The CDR3 is 16 residues long. Germline values: CDR1 LGHNA, CDR2 YNFKEQ. CDR3 nucleotides: TGTGCCAGCAGCCAAGATGGGGGCCCCGGCAATCAGCCCCAGCATTTT. Its translation is CASSQDGGPGNQPQHF.